This TCR beta chain stems from a study of early T cells in non-severe SARS-CoV-2 infection. Study context: Unsorted whole-blood RNA was sequenced in bulk, leaving chains unpaired.

Molecules of cDNA were individually given unique molecular identifiers that were attached to them. TCRdb ran MiXCR on the 5' RACE reads and lists one entry per CDR3 protein. Of roughly 63,000 distinct CDR3 sequences listed, approximately 12% were seen once; the top ten hold around 4.7%. This clonotype turned up a few times. Between the trimmed V and J ends, which lost 3 bases and 6 bases, there was a span of 8 bases. This CDR3 has 12 amino acids. Germline lookup yields CDR1 SGDLS and CDR2 YYNGEE. The TCR originated in an adult who was a healthcare worker with PCR-confirmed SARS-CoV-2 infection or an uninfected control (not recorded which). The V call is TRBV9, the J call TRBJ2-3; unclear D gene. Specimen: whole blood. As DNA, the CDR3 is TGTGCCAGCAGCGCGGTGGTGGATACGCAGTATTTT. This encodes CASSAVVDTQYF.